This T cell receptor beta chain was sequenced for a study of shared clonotypes between healthy human individuals. The method was immunoSEQ multiplex PCR; TCRdb's version includes in-frame clones alone and lacks a portion of them. The sample lists about 2.3 million clones; about nine tenths were seen once. Germline V gene lookup returns CDR1 SGHNT and CDR2 YYREEE (reference sequence). With 4 bases clipped from V and 2 bases from J, the junction kept 7 bases outside the gene matches. CDR3 length: 15 amino acids. The V call is TRBV5-4, the J call TRBJ2-7, with 9 nucleotides matching TRBD1. The sample consisted of naive CD4+ T cells from PBMCs. Described subset: CD45RA+ positively selected. The sequence was collected from a man between 18 and 29 years old in good health. Some clones in this sample may be carry-over from other donors' samples. The CDR3 region is CASSHAGQGPYEQYF. DNA of the CDR3: TGTGCCAGCAGCCACGCGGGACAGGGACCCTACGAGCAGTACTTC. Full variable domain (remainder filled in from reference TRBV5-4 and TRBJ2-7): ETGVTQSPTHLIKTRGQQVTLRCSSQSGHNTVSWYQQALGQGPQFIFQYYREEENGRGNFPPRFSGLQFPNYSSELNVNALELDDSALYLCASSHAGQGPYEQYFGPGTRLTVT.